The 32 T cell receptor beta chains below were found in one sample sequenced in a study of identical twins. In TCRdb, the 5' RACE reads were re-called with MiXCR into one record per CDR3 protein. The repertoire consists of about 280,000 distinct CDR3 sequences, with approximately 8.5% occurring once and the leading ten covering around 2.1%. The same data also went into a second study, on yellow fever vaccine responses in identical twins.

Input material: memory (CD45RO+) T cells sorted from blood. The receptors stem from a woman under 30 in good health.

This clonotype was counted at least ten times. The chain links TRBV20-1 to TRBJ1-1; no clear D gene. The germline V gene encodes CDR1 DFQATT and CDR2 SNEGSKA (reference sequence). The CDR3 extends over 13 amino acids. V lost 4 bases, J lost 3 bases, and 12 bases lay in between. CDR3 in amino acids: CSAKNTGDTEAFF. The CDR3 nucleotides are TGCAGTGCTAAAAATACTGGGGACACTGAAGCTTTCTTT.

This clonotype was observed a handful of times. Given a much more abundant clone one base away, this may be a read error. The V gene is TRBV28, the J gene TRBJ1-5; no reliable D call. Germline V lookup: CDR1 MDHEN, CDR2 SYDVKM. The CDR3 covers 13 residues. The ends were cut back, 6 bases at V and 1 base at J, with 7 bases in the middle. The CDR3 sequence: CASSSGSNQPQHF. The CDR3 nucleotides are TGTGCCAGCAGCTCCGGGAGCAATCAGCCCCAGCATTTT.

The V gene is TRBV11-2, the J gene TRBJ2-7; the match to TRBD1 covers 9 bases. Germline values: CDR1 SGHAT, CDR2 FQNNGV. The CDR3 has 16 residues. With V trimmed by 5 bases and J by 5 bases, 13 bases remained unmatched. The CDR3 DNA reads TGTGCCAGCAGCGCCCGGTTGGACAGGGGATCTCACGAGCAGTACTTC. Residues: CASSARLDRGSHEQYF.

This rearrangement joins TRBV11-2 to TRBJ2-7; TRBD2 aligns across 8 bases. Germline V gene lookup returns CDR1 SGHAT and CDR2 FQNNGV. The V segment lost 2 bases and the J segment 2 bases; nucleotides outside the gene matches: 23. The CDR3 consists of 21 residues. CDR3 loop: CASSLSAGGVRGRQAAYEQYV. The DNA of the CDR3 is TGTGCCAGCAGCTTATCCGCCGGGGGGGTGCGGGGGCGACAGGCTGCCTACGAGCAGTACGTC.

This clonotype appeared a few times. The chain links TRBV18 to TRBJ1-2; D gene uncertain. Germline CDR1 reads KGHSH; CDR2 reads LQKENI. Trimming stripped 3 bases from V and 0 bases from J, with 5 bases between. This CDR3 spans 13 amino acids. The CDR3 DNA reads as TGTGCCAGCTCACCGCACCCTAACTATGGCTACACCTTC. This translates into CASSPHPNYGYTF.

This clonotype was counted at least ten times. V usage is TRBV5-6 and J usage is TRBJ1-2, with D possibly TRBD1 on 6 matching bases. V lost 4 bases and J 8 bases, leaving 18 bases between the germline ends. Germline CDR1 and CDR2: SGHDT and YYEEEE. The CDR3 contains 14 residues. This CDR3 reads CASSPPGGAIGYTF. For the CDR3, the DNA is TGTGCCAGCAGCCCCCCCGGGGGGGCAATCGGCTACACCTTC.

This CDR3 reads CASSATDSSSYEQYF. DNA for the CDR3: TGCGCCAGCAGTGCTACGGACAGCAGCTCCTACGAGCAGTACTTC. The V call is TRBV10-2, the J call TRBJ2-7; the D gene is possibly TRBD1 (6 bases). The CDR3 is 15 residues long. The germline CDR1 and CDR2 sequences are WSHSY and SAAADI. V was trimmed by 4 bases and J by 0 bases, leaving 13 bases between them.

Worth noting for this clonotype: One base away lies a much larger clone, so this may be a sequencing read error. This chain connects TRBV2 to TRBJ2-7; a weak D match, TRBD2 (6 bases). Germline V CDR1 and CDR2: SNHLY, FYNNEI. CDR3 size: 16 residues. Deletions cut 7 bases from V and 3 bases from J, with 22 bases between. The CDR3 here is CASNKGIPAGYYEQYF. CDR3 nucleotides: TGTGCCAGCAATAAAGGAATACCAGCGGGTTACTACGAGCAGTACTTC.

The chain recombines TRBV7-9 with TRBJ1-3; no firm D call. Deletions cut 3 bases from V and 4 bases from J, with 7 bases between. CDR3 length: 13 amino acids. The germline V gene has CDR1 SEHNR and CDR2 FQNEAQ (reference sequence). CDR3 protein: CASSLAGGNTIYF. The CDR3 bases are TGTGCCAGCAGCTTGGCGGGAGGAAACACCATATATTTT.

This rearrangement joins TRBV20-1 to TRBJ2-2, with no clear D. The length of the CDR3 is 13 residues. The ends were cut back, 4 bases at V and 7 bases at J, with 13 bases in the middle. Germline V lookup: CDR1 DFQATT, CDR2 SNEGSKA (reference sequence). CDR3 region: CSATGLRYGELFF. In nucleotides, the CDR3 is TGCAGTGCTACGGGCCTGCGGTACGGGGAGCTGTTTTTT.

There are many counts of this clonotype. The J gene is TRBJ1-5, the V gene TRBV12-3 or TRBV12-4; D not resolved. V shed 3 bases and J shed 3 bases, with 12 bases lying between them. This CDR3 spans 15 amino acids. CDR3 sequence (DNA): TGTGCCAGCAGTTTCAAAGGGTGGGACAATCAGCCCCAGCATTTT. Amino acids: CASSFKGWDNQPQHF.

The rearrangement uses TRBV4-1 and TRBJ1-2, with D possibly TRBD1 on 5 matching bases. The germline V and J ends were trimmed by 0 bases and 3 bases, with 20 bases remaining between them. The CDR3 length is 18 residues. Per germline, CDR1 MGHRA and CDR2 YSYEKL. The DNA of the CDR3 is TGCGCCAGCAGCCAAGATCGGGCGCAAGGGGCTCGGCACTATGGCTACACCTTC. This sequence encodes CASSQDRAQGARHYGYTF.

As for this clonotype: A much larger clone lies a single base off, so this may be a read error. The chain has TRBV25-1 and TRBJ2-1, with 12 bases fitting TRBD2. The CDR3 length is 15 residues. The germline CDR1 and CDR2 sequences are MGHDK and SYGVNS. The V and J ends lost 3 bases and 7 bases, in that order; junction bases with no gene match: 4. This CDR3 reads CASSETSGGLNEQFF. The CDR3 bases are TGTGCCAGCAGTGAGACTAGCGGGGGACTGAATGAGCAGTTCTTC.

This clonotype was seen at least ten times. The chain couples TRBV6-1 to TRBJ1-1; the D is unclear. V was cut by 7 bases and J by 5 bases, with 14 bases left in between. Germline V lookup: CDR1 MNHNS, CDR2 SASEGT. The CDR3 runs 13 residues. The CDR3 region has the DNA TGTGCCAGCACACCCCAGGTGGGAACTGAAGCTTTCTTT. It yields the protein CASTPQVGTEAFF.

CDR3 in amino acids: CAISEDRGRYNEQFF. CDR3 DNA sequence: TGTGCCATCAGTGAGGACAGGGGGCGATACAATGAGCAGTTCTTC. V and J are TRBV10-3 and TRBJ2-1; 10 bases map to TRBD1. Germline V gene data show CDR1 as ENHRY and CDR2 as SYGVKD. The junction had 2 bases not matched to a gene; V was cut back by 2 bases and J by 4 bases. The CDR3 runs to 15 residues.

The rearrangement joins TRBV18 to TRBJ2-5, with D perhaps given as TRBD1 or TRBD2 (5 bases each). This CDR3 is built from 12 residues. Germline loops: CDR1 KGHSH, CDR2 LQKENI. Trimming shortened V by 4 bases and J by 8 bases, and 11 bases separated the two germline ends. DNA for the CDR3: TGTGCCAGCTCACAACGGGACCTCACCCAGTACTTC. It is translated as CASSQRDLTQYF. Based on the CDR3 plus reference TRBV18 and TRBJ2-5, the full variable domain is NAGVMQNPRHLVRRRGQEARLRCSPMKGHSHVYWYRQLPEEGLKFMVYLQKENIIDESGMPKERFSAEFPKEGPSILRIQQVVRGDSAAYFCASSQRDLTQYFGPGTRLLVL.

This clonotype was picked up many times. The chain links TRBV12-3 or TRBV12-4 to TRBJ1-6, with D tentatively TRBD1 (6 bases). V lost 5 bases and J lost 8, with 13 bases in between. The CDR3 is 14 amino acids. DNA for the CDR3: TGTGCCAGCAGTCCCTGGGACACCTATTCACCCCTCCACTTT. The encoded protein is CASSPWDTYSPLHF.

The sample holds a few counts of this clonotype. This sequence joins TRBV2 and TRBJ2-2; D perhaps matches TRBD1 (6 bases). The germline V and J ends were trimmed by 8 bases and 7 bases, with 14 bases remaining between them. This CDR3 spans 13 amino acids. Germline CDR1 and CDR2: SNHLY and FYNNEI. CDR3 sequence reads: CASGQLMVGELFF. CDR3 bases: TGTGCCAGCGGACAGCTAATGGTCGGGGAGCTGTTTTTT.

This clonotype was observed at least ten times. The rearrangement links TRBV7-2 to TRBJ2-3; 8 bases match TRBD2. This CDR3 is 16 amino acids long. Germline-derived CDR1 and CDR2 are SGHTA and FQGNSA. V was pared by 1 base and J by 5 bases, with 8 bases of the junction left unmatched. The CDR3 sequence: CASSLVGGGPRDTQYF. The CDR3 DNA reads as TGTGCCAGCAGCTTAGTTGGCGGGGGGCCCCGAGATACGCAGTATTTT.

This clonotype was counted only a few times. The chain recombines TRBV11-2 with TRBJ2-2; possibly TRBD2 for D (5 bases). The CDR3 has 17 amino acids. Germline CDR1 and CDR2: SGHAT and FQNNGV. V dropped 4 bases and J dropped 3 bases, with 18 bases sitting between them. The CDR3 DNA reads TGTGCCAGCAGCTCCTCCGGGATAGGTCGCCACACCGGGGAGCTGTTTTTT. Protein: CASSSSGIGRHTGELFF. Combining the CDR3 with reference TRBV11-2 and TRBJ2-2 gives the whole variable domain EAGVAQSPRYKIIEKRQSVAFWCNPISGHATLYWYQQILGQGPKLLIQFQNNGVVDDSQLPKDRFSAERLKGVDSTLKIQPAKLEDSAVYLCASSSSGIGRHTGELFFGEGSRLTVL.

The chain combines TRBV4-2 with TRBJ2-3; TRBD2 aligns across 7 bases. In germline, CDR1 is LGHNA, CDR2 YNFKEQ. V gave up 0 bases and J gave up 3 bases; unmatched junction bases: 6. CDR3 length equals 16 residues. The CDR3 region is CASSQDGWTRTDTQYF. CDR3 in DNA: TGTGCCAGCAGCCAAGATGGGTGGACTAGGACAGATACGCAGTATTTT.

This clonotype has more than one count but fewer than ten. The chain employs TRBV6-5 and TRBJ2-7; 10 bases agree with TRBD1. This CDR3 is built from 15 residues. CDR1 is MNHEY and CDR2 is SVGAGI in the germline V gene. Germline trimming cut 4 bases from V and 0 bases from J; bases unmatched to any gene: 3. CDR3 amino acids: CASSFRDRGSYEQYF. In DNA, the CDR3 is TGTGCCAGCAGTTTCCGGGACAGGGGCTCCTACGAGCAGTACTTC.

This clonotype was counted between two and nine times. The chain uses TRBV5-1 and TRBJ2-5; possibly TRBD2 for D (5 bases). Between the trimmed V and J ends, which lost 4 bases and 4 bases, there was a span of 17 bases. The CDR3 is 15 residues long. Germline assignment: CDR1 SGHRS and CDR2 YFSETQ. The DNA for the CDR3 is TGCGCCAGCAGCCCCCTAGACCCGGGATCAGAGACCCAGTACTTC. Protein sequence: CASSPLDPGSETQYF.

This clonotype showed up many times. The chain employs TRBV2 and TRBJ1-2; D is unresolved. The CDR3 length is 14 residues. The V gene's germline CDR1 is SNHLY and CDR2 FYNNEI. Trimming stripped 1 base from V and 4 bases from J, with 10 bases between. The CDR3 DNA follows: TGTGCCAGCAGTGAAGAGGCAACATCCTATGGCTACACCTTC. This codes for CASSEEATSYGYTF.

This clonotype was found many times. The rearrangement links TRBV7-9 to TRBJ1-4; D unclear. The CDR3 consists of 15 residues. Germline CDR1 reads SEHNR; CDR2 reads FQNEAQ (reference sequence). Trimming took off 4 bases at V and 8 bases at J, with 17 bases between the two ends. The CDR3 sequence: CASSSRPTGSEKLFF. DNA of the CDR3: TGTGCCAGCAGCTCCCGCCCTACGGGATCGGAAAAACTGTTTTTT.

This clonotype was counted only a few times. The chain combines TRBV6-1 with TRBJ1-2; 10 bases are shared with TRBD1. The V gene's germline CDR1 is MNHNS and CDR2 SASEGT. There are 16 residues in the CDR3. V lost 7 bases to trimming and J lost 4 bases; unmatched junction nucleotides: 12. The CDR3 region has the DNA TGTGCCAGCACACCTCAGACAGGGGGCGCGACCTATGGCTACACCTTC. Protein product: CASTPQTGGATYGYTF.

Comments on this clonotype: This sequence may be a read error, since a much larger clone differs from it by one base. The chain recombines TRBV7-2 with TRBJ2-1; 10 bases line up with TRBD2. CDR3 length: 16 residues. CDR1 and CDR2 from the germline V gene are SGHTA and FQGNSA. V was pared by 5 bases and J by 8 bases, with 12 bases of the junction left unmatched. The CDR3 nucleotides read TGTGCCAGCAGCACGGCGGGACTAGCGATTTTGGATGAGCAGTTCTTC. It yields the protein CASSTAGLAILDEQFF.

This sequence joins TRBV12-3 or TRBV12-4 and TRBJ2-4; D not certain. V was trimmed by 4 bases and J by 3 bases, leaving 13 bases between them. CDR3 size: 15 residues. The CDR3 DNA follows: TGTGCCAGCAGTTCCTTCTCTGGTAGCAAAAACATTCAGTACTTC. Protein product: CASSSFSGSKNIQYF.

In this sample, this clonotype turned up a few times. In DNA form, the CDR3 reads TGCAGTGCTAGACGCAGGGGGGGTGGGAACACTGAAGCTTTCTTT. Residues: CSARRRGGGNTEAFF. V and J are TRBV20-1 and TRBJ1-1; TRBD1 aligns across 7 bases. The CDR3 spans 15 residues. Trimming cost V 2 bases and J 1 base; bases outside gene matches: 7. CDR1 and CDR2 from the germline V gene are DFQATT and SNEGSKA (reference sequence).

The chain has TRBV7-2 and TRBJ1-1; D unclear. This CDR3 comprises 13 residues. The V gene lost 4 bases and the J gene lost 3 bases, with 9 bases spanning the gap. The germline CDR1 and CDR2 sequences are SGHTA and FQGNSA. Here the CDR3 reads CASSSEPDTEAFF. The CDR3 coding sequence is TGTGCCAGCAGCTCAGAACCTGACACTGAAGCTTTCTTT.

This clonotype has just a few counts. The CDR3 loop reads CASSLAQGDNSPLHF. The CDR3 DNA is TGCGCCAGCAGCTTGGCCCAGGGTGATAATTCACCCCTCCACTTT. The rearrangement uses TRBV5-1 and TRBJ1-6; tentative D call: TRBD1 (5 bases). With 0 bases removed from V and 5 bases from J, the gap between germline ends came to 9 bases. Germline V lookup: CDR1 SGHRS, CDR2 YFSETQ. CDR3 length: 15 amino acids.

This clonotype was found a few times. The chain employs TRBV11-1 and TRBJ2-7; 8 positions match TRBD2. CDR3 size: 21 residues. Germline lookup yields CDR1 SGHAT and CDR2 FQDESV (reference sequence). V was pared by 7 bases and J by 0 bases, with 26 bases of the junction left unmatched. CDR3 coding DNA: TGTGCCAGCATCCCAAGCTTGCGGGTCCAGCGGGAGCCCTATCACTCCTACGAGCAGTACTTC. It codes for CASIPSLRVQREPYHSYEQYF.